These 6 T cell receptor beta chains were sequenced from one sample in a study of blood T cell repertoires in COVID-19. TCRdb's copy holds only in-frame clones and misses some; the assay was immunoSEQ multiplex PCR. The sample comprises about 300,000 clones, approximately 90% of which are singletons, and roughly 7% rests with the top ten. The specimen was peripheral blood. Receptor source: a woman aged 25 to 39 who had recovered from COVID-19.

The J gene is TRBJ1-2, the V gene TRBV7-9, with 10 bases fitting TRBD1. The V segment lost 3 bases and the J segment 7 bases; nucleotides outside the gene matches: 2. The CDR3 is 13 residues long. CDR1 SEHNR and CDR2 FQNEAQ come from the germline V gene (reference sequence). This CDR3 reads CASSFGQGGGYTF. The CDR3 DNA sequence: TGTGCCAGCAGCTTCGGACAGGGGGGTGGCTACACCTTC.

The chain joins TRBV27 to TRBJ2-7; no firm D call. This CDR3 contains 11 residues. V gave up 7 bases and J gave up 5 bases, with 9 bases separating them. Looked up from germline, CDR1 is MNHEY and CDR2 is SMNVEV (reference sequence). CDR3 loop: CASIVTHEQYF. The CDR3 DNA is TGTGCCAGCATAGTTACTCACGAGCAGTACTTC.

The rearrangement links TRBV19 to TRBJ1-1; 9 nucleotides align to TRBD1. V lost 6 bases and J lost 1; bases outside the gene matches: 12. This CDR3 is built from 17 residues. Germline V gene lookup returns CDR1 LNHDA and CDR2 SQIVND (reference sequence). As DNA, the CDR3 is TGTGCCAGTAGAAAGCCCCTGGACAGGGGCGAGAACACTGAAGCTTTCTTT. Translating gives CASRKPLDRGENTEAFF.

This clone turned up a few times. The rearrangement joins TRBV19 to TRBJ1-2, with 7 bases identical to TRBD1. This CDR3 has 16 amino acids. Germline V gene lookup returns CDR1 LNHDA and CDR2 SQIVND (reference sequence). After removal of 1 base from V and 8 bases from J, the junction contained 13 bases not matched to a gene. The CDR3 loop reads CASSIVTGALPWGYTF. DNA for the CDR3: TGTGCCAGTAGTATAGTTACAGGGGCGCTGCCTTGGGGCTACACCTTC.

J is TRBJ2-7 and V is TRBV5-6; 7 nucleotides agree with TRBD1. CDR1 and CDR2 (germline): SGHDT, YYEEEE. The CDR3 runs 14 residues. Trimming at V came to 4 bases and at J to 2 bases, leaving 6 bases not matched to a gene. This chain's CDR3 is CASSLTGNTYEQYF. The CDR3 region has the DNA TGTGCCAGCAGCCTGACAGGGAACACCTACGAGCAGTACTTC.

This clone was detected once. The chain joins TRBV27 to TRBJ2-6; TRBD2 aligns across 10 bases. This CDR3 spans 20 amino acids. V shed 5 bases and J 4 bases; nucleotides not matched to a gene: 17. CDR1 is MNHEY and CDR2 is SMNVEV in the germline V gene (reference sequence). Here the CDR3 DNA reads TGTGCCAGCAGTCCCAACCGGGTGAGCGGGGGGGCTCCGGGGGCCAACGTCCTGACTTTC. It encodes CASSPNRVSGGAPGANVLTF.